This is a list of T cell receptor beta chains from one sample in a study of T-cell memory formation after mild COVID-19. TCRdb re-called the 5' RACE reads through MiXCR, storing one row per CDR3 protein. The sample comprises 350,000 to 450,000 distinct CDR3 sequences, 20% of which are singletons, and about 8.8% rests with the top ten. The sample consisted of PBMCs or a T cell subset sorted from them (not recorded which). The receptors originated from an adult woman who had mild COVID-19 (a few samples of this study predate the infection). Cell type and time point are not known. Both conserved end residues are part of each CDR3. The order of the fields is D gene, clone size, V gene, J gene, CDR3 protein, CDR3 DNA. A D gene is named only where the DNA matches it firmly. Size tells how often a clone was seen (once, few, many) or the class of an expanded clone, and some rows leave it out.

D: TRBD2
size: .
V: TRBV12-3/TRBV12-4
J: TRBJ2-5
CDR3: CASSFGGTSGKETQYF
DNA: TGTGCCAGCAGTTTTGGCGGGACTAGCGGGAAGGAGACCCAGTACTTC

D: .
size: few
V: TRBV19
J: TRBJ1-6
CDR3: CASKRGRAIWNSPLHF
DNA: TGTGCCAGTAAAAGGGGCAGGGCAATTTGGAATTCACCCCTCCACTTT

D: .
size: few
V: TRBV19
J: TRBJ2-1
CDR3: CASSSEGGYEQFF
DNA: TGTGCCAGTAGTTCTGAGGGTGGGTATGAGCAGTTCTTC

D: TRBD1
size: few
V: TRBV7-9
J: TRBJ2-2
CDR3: CASSLVSGTGATGELFF
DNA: TGTGCCAGCAGCTTAGTGAGTGGGACAGGTGCCACCGGGGAGCTGTTTTTT

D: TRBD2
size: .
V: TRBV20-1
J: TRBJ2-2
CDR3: CSAVAGNTGELFF
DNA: TGCAGTGCGGTAGCGGGGAACACCGGGGAGCTGTTTTTT

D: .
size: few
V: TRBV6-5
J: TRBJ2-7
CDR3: CASSSRAGVSSYEQYF
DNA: TGTGCCAGCAGTTCCCGGGCAGGGGTGAGCTCCTACGAGCAGTACTTC

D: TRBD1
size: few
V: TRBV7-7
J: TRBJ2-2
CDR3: CASSPRQGRELFF
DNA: TGTGCTAGCAGCCCCCGACAGGGCCGGGAGCTGTTTTTT

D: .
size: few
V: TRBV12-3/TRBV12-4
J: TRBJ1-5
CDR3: CASSLFDQPQHF
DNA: TGTGCCAGCAGTTTATTTGATCAGCCCCAGCATTTT

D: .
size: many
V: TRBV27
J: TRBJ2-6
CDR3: CASSLRATSGANVLTF
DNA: TGTGCCAGCAGTTTAAGGGCAACCTCTGGGGCCAACGTCCTGACTTTC

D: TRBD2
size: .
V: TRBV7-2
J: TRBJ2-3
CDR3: CASSSGLLPSGTGTDTQYF
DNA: TGTGCCAGCAGCTCAGGGCTCTTGCCTAGCGGGACTGGGACAGATACGCAGTATTTT

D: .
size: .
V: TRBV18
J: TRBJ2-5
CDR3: CASSPFKAVETQYF
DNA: TGTGCCAGCTCACCGTTTAAAGCGGTGGAGACCCAGTACTTC

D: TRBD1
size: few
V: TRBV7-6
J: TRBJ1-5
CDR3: CASSLGTAISNQPQHF
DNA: TGTGCCAGCAGCCTCGGGACAGCAATAAGCAATCAGCCCCAGCATTTT

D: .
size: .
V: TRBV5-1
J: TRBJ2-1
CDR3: CASSPTTYNEQFF
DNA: TGCGCCAGCAGCCCCACTACCTACAATGAGCAGTTCTTC

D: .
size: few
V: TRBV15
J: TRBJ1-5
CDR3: CATSRDRWVDQPQHF
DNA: TGTGCCACCAGCAGAGACCGATGGGTCGATCAGCCCCAGCATTTT

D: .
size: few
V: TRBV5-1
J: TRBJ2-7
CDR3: CASSLDSPAVYEQYF
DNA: TGCGCCAGCAGCTTGGACTCTCCTGCTGTCTACGAGCAGTACTTC

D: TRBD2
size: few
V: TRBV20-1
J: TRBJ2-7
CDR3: CSARDRDGRTSYEQYF
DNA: TGCAGTGCTAGAGATCGGGACGGGAGGACCTCCTACGAGCAGTACTTC

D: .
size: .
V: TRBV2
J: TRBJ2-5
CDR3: CASARLGQSGLETQYF
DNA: TGTGCCAGCGCACGACTAGGACAGAGCGGCCTGGAGACCCAGTACTTC

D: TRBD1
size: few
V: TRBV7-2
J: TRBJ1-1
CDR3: CASGQGPNTEAFF
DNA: TGTGCCAGCGGACAGGGGCCCAACACTGAAGCTTTCTTT

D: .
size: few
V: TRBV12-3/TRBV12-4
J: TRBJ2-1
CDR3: CASSTRDLPNEQFF
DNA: TGTGCCAGCAGTACCCGGGACCTGCCAAATGAGCAGTTCTTC

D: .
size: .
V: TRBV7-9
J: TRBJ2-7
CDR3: CASSLATHYEQYF
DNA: TGTGCCAGCAGCTTAGCGACACATTACGAGCAGTACTTC

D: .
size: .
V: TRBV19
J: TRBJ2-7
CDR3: CASSIDPGSYEQYF
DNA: TGTGCCAGTAGTATAGATCCCGGAAGCTACGAGCAGTACTTC

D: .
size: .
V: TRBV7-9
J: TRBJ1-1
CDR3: CASSYARGILVEAFF
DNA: TGTGCCAGCAGCTACGCGCGGGGCATCCTTGTTGAAGCTTTCTTT

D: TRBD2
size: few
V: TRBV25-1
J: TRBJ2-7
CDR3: CASSVSGLAPYEQYF
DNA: TGTGCCAGCAGTGTTAGCGGACTAGCGCCCTACGAGCAGTACTTC

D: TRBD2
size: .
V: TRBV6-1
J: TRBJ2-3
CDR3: CASSEISGGAPDTQYF
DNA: TGTGCCAGCAGTGAAATTAGCGGGGGGGCCCCAGATACGCAGTATTTT

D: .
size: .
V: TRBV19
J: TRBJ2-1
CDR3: CATSGGSEQFF
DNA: TGTGCCACCAGTGGGGGTAGTGAGCAGTTCTTC

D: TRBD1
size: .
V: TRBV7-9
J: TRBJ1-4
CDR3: CASRLGRDRGYNEKLFF
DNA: TGTGCCAGCAGGCTAGGCCGGGACAGGGGTTATAATGAAAAACTGTTTTTT

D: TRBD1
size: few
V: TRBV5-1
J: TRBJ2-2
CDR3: CASSLLTGDTGELFF
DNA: TGCGCCAGCAGCTTGCTTACAGGGGACACCGGGGAGCTGTTTTTT

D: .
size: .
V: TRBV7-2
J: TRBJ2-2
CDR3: CASKRSSNTGELFF
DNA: TGTGCCAGCAAGAGGTCTTCGAACACCGGGGAGCTGTTTTTT

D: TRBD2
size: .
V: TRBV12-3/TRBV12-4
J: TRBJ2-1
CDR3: CASSFTGGAGNEQFF
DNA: TGTGCCAGCAGTTTCACCGGGGGGGCTGGAAATGAGCAGTTCTTC

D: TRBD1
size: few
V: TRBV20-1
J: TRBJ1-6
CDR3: CSAGTPTGINSPLHF
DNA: TGCAGTGCTGGGACCCCGACAGGGATTAATTCACCCCTCCACTTT

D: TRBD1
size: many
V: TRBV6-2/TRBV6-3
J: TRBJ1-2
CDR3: CASSYGTANYGYTF
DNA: TGTGCCAGCAGTTACGGGACAGCTAACTATGGCTACACCTTC

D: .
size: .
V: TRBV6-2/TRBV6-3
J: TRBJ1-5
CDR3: CASSYIGVGTNQPQHF
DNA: TGTGCCAGCAGTTACATCGGGGTCGGGACCAATCAGCCCCAGCATTTT